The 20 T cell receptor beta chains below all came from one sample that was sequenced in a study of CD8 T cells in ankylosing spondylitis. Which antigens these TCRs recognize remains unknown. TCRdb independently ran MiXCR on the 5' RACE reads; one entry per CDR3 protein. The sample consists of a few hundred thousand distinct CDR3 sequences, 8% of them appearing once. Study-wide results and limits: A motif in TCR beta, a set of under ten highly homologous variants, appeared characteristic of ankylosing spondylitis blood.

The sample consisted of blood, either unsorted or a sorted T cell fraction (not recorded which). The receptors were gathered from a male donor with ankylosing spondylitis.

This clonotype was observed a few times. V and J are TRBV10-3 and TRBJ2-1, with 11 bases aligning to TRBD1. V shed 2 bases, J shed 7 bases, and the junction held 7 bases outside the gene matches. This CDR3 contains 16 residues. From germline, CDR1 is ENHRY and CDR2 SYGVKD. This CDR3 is CAISERGQGAGNEQFF. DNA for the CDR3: TGTGCCATCAGTGAGCGTGGACAGGGGGCAGGGAATGAGCAGTTCTTC.

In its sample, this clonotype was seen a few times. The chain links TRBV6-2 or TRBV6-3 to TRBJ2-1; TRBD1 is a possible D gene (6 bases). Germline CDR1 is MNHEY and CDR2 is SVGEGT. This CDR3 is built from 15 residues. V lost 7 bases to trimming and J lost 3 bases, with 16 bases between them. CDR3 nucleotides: TGTGCCAGCACCCTGGGCAGGGGAATCTACAATGAGCAGTTCTTC. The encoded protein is CASTLGRGIYNEQFF.

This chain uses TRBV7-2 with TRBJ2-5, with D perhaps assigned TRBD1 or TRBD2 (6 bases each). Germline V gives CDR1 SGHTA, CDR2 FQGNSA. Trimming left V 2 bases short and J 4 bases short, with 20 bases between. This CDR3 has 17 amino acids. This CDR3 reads CASSLSRGRGSLETQYF. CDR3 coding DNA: TGTGCCAGCAGCTTATCCCGGGGGCGCGGAAGCTTAGAGACCCAGTACTTC. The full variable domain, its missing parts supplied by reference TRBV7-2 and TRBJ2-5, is GAGVSQSPSNKVTEKGKDVELRCDPISGHTALYWYRQSLGQGLEFLIYFQGNSAPDKSGLPSDRFSAERTGGSVSTLTIQRTQQEDSAVYLCASSLSRGRGSLETQYFGPGTRLLVL.

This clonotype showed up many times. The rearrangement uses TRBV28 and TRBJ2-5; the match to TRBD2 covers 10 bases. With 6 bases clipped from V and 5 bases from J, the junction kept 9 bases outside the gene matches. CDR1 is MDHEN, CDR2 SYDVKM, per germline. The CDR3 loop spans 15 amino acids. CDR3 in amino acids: CASRDPSGSSETQYF. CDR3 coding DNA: TGTGCCAGCAGGGACCCTAGCGGGAGTTCTGAGACCCAGTACTTC.

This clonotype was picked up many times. CDR3 in amino acids: CSVERQGLHEQYF. The CDR3 DNA reads as TGCAGCGTTGAACGGCAGGGTTTACACGAGCAGTACTTC. The chain has TRBV29-1 and TRBJ2-7; a possible D gene is TRBD1 (5 bases). Germline CDR1 and CDR2: SQVTM and ANQGSEA. Trimming pared 2 bases from V and 5 bases from J, leaving 13 bases between. This CDR3 region has 13 residues.

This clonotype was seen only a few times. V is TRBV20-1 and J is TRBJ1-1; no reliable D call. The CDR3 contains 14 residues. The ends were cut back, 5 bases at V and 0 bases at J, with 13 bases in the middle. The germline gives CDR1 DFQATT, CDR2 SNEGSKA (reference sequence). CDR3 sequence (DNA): TGCAGTGCTGATAACATACACCTGAACACTGAAGCTTTCTTT. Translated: CSADNIHLNTEAFF.

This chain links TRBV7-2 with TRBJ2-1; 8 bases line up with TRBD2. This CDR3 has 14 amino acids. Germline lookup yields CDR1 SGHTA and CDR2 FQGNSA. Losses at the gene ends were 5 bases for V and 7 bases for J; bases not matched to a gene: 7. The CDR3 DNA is TGTGCCAGCAGCGGGACTAGGCACAGTAATGAGCAGTTCTTC. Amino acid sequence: CASSGTRHSNEQFF.

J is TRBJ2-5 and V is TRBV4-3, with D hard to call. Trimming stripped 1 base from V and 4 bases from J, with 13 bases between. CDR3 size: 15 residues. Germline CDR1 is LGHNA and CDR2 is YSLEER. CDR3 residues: CASSQVWQTLETQYF. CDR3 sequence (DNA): TGCGCCAGCAGCCAAGTGTGGCAGACCCTAGAGACCCAGTACTTC.

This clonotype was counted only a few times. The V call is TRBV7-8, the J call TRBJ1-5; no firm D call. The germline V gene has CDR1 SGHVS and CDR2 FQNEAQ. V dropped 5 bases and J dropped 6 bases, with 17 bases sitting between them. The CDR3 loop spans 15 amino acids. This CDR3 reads CASSPRKGSIQPQHF. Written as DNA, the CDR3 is TGTGCCAGCAGCCCTAGGAAGGGCTCTATTCAGCCCCAGCATTTT.

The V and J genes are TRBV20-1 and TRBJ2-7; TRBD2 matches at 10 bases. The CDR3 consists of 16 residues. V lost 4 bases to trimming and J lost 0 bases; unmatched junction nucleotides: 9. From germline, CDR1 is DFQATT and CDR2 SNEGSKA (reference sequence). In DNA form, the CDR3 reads TGCAGTGCTAACCAACTAGCGGGGCTTAGCTCCTACGAGCAGTACTTC. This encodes CSANQLAGLSSYEQYF.

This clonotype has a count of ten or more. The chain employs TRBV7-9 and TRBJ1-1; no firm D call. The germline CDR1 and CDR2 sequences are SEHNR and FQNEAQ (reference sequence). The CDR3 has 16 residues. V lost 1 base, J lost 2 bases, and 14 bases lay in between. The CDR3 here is CASSLGVTVSNTEAFF. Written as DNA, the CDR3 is TGTGCCAGCAGCTTAGGGGTTACGGTGTCCAACACTGAAGCTTTCTTT.

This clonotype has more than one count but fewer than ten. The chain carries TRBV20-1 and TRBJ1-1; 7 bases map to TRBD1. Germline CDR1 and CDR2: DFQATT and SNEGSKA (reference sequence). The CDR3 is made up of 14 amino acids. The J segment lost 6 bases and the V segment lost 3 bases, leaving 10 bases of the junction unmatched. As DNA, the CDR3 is TGCAGTGCTAGGATTCGACAGGGCTCGGCTGAAGCTTTCTTT. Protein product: CSARIRQGSAEAFF.

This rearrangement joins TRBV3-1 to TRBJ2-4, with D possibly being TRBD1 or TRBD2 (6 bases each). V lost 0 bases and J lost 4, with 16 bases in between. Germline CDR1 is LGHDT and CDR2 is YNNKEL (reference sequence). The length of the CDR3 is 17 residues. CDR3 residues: CASSQDPRGDSKNIQYF. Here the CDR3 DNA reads TGTGCCAGCAGCCAAGACCCAAGGGGGGACTCTAAAAACATTCAGTACTTC.

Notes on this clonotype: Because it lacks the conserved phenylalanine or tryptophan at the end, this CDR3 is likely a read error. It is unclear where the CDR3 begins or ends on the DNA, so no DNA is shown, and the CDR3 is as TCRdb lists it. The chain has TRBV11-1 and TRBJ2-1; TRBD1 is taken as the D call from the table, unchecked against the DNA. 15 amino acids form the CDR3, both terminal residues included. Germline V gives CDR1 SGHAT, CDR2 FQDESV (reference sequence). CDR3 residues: CASSAGPGHSSPSNL.

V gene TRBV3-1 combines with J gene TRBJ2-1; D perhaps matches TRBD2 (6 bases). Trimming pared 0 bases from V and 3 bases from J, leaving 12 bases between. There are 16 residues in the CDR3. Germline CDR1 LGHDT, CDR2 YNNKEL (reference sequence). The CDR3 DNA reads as TGTGCCAGCAGCCAAGATTCTAGCGAAGTCTACAATGAGCAGTTCTTC. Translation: CASSQDSSEVYNEQFF.

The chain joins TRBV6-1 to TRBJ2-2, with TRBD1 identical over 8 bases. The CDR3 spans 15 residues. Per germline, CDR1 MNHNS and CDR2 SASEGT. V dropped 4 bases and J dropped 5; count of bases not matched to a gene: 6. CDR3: CASSATGTGTGELFF. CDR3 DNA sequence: TGTGCCAGCAGTGCGACCGGGACAGGAACCGGGGAGCTGTTTTTT.

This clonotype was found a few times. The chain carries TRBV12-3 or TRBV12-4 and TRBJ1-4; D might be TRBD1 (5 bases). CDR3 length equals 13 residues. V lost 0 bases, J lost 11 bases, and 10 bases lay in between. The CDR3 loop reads CASSLALAGKLFF. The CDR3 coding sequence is TGTGCCAGCAGTTTAGCCCTGGCAGGGAAACTGTTTTTT.

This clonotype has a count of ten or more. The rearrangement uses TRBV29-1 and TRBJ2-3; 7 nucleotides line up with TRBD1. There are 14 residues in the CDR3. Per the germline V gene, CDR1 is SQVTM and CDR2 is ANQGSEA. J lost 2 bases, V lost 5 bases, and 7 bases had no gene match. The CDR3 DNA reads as TGCAGCGTTAAGAGACAGGGATCCACAGATACGCAGTATTTT. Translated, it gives CSVKRQGSTDTQYF.

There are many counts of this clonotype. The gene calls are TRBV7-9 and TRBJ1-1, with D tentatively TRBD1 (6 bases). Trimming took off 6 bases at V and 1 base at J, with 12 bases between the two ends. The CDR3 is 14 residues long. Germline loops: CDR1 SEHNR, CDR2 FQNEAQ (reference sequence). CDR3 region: CASSFRGPNTEAFF. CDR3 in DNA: TGTGCCAGCAGTTTCCGGGGGCCGAACACTGAAGCTTTCTTT.

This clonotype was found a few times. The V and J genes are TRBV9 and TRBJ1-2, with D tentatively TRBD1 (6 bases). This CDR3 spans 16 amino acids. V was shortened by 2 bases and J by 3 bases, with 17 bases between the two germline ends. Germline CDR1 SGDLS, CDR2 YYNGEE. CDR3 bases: TGTGCCAGCAGCGTGGCTTTAGGGGGATCCGACTATGGCTACACCTTC. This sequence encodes CASSVALGGSDYGYTF.